A single sample is the source of the 5 T cell receptor beta chains below, sequenced in a study of shared clonotypes between healthy human individuals. Sequenced by immunoSEQ multiplex PCR; TCRdb stores in-frame clones only, minus some. The sample yields a few hundred thousand clones, around nine tenths seen once. Input material: memory CD8+ T cells sorted from blood. Subset reported: CD45RO+ cells pooled with CCR7-negative TemRA cells. These receptors were collected from a young man in good health.

This sequence joins TRBV6-1 and TRBJ2-7; 11 nucleotides line up with TRBD1. The CDR3 has 16 residues. Germline V gene lookup returns CDR1 MNHNS and CDR2 SASEGT. After removal of 1 base from V and 9 bases from J, the junction contained 11 bases not matched to a gene. In nucleotides, the CDR3 is TGTGCCAGCAGTGAAGAAGACCGGACAGGGGGCTGGGTGCAGTACTTC. Its protein product is CASSEEDRTGGWVQYF.

This clone has only one observation. This chain links TRBV4-3 with TRBJ1-1; D unresolved. The CDR3 sequence is 12 residues long. Germline CDR1 is LGHNA and CDR2 is YSLEER. V lost 3 bases and J 4 bases, leaving 6 bases between the germline ends. The CDR3 DNA follows: TGCGCCAGCAGCCACGGCGGCACTGAAGCTTTCTTT. Protein product: CASSHGGTEAFF.

Comments on this clone: Relative to the germline gene, one junction end is altered; a read error may explain this. In DNA form, the CDR3 reads TGTGCTAGTGGTACCCCATTGTTGAACCTCGGCACTGATACGCAGTATTTT. Residues: CASGTPLLNLGTDTQYF. This chain links TRBV12-5 with TRBJ2-3; the D is unclear. The germline gives CDR1 LGHNT, CDR2 FRNRAP. The CDR3 loop spans 17 amino acids.

A remark on this clone: The same CDR3 arises from other DNA sequences in this sample as well. The CDR3 coding sequence is TGTGCCAGCAGCGTAGGGGCTAGTACAGATACGCAGTATTTT. Translation: CASSVGASTDTQYF. The chain couples TRBV9 to TRBJ2-3; D is ambiguous. Per the germline V gene, CDR1 is SGDLS and CDR2 is YYNGEE. This CDR3 has 14 amino acids. V lost 0 bases, J lost 3 bases, and 8 bases lay in between.

This chain joins TRBV20-1 and TRBJ2-5; D is uncertain. There are 11 residues in the CDR3. Germline-derived CDR1 and CDR2 are DFQATT and SNEGSKA (reference sequence). V was clipped by 0 bases and J by 5 bases, with 4 bases between them. As DNA, the CDR3 is TGCAGTGCTAGAGAAGTTGAGACCCAGTACTTC. Translating it yields CSAREVETQYF.